A single sample gave rise to the 25 T cell receptor beta chains below, sequenced in a study of blood T cell repertoires in COVID-19. This table comes from immunoSEQ multiplex PCR, and its TCRdb copy is limited to in-frame clones, with some not included. The sample includes over 200,000 clones, around 90% of them seen just once. The specimen sequenced was peripheral blood. These TCRs come from a man in his 60s who had recovered from COVID-19.

The sample holds a few counts of this clone. V is TRBV7-3 and J is TRBJ1-2; 7 bases fit TRBD1. In germline, CDR1 is SGHTA, CDR2 FQGTGA. V was pared by 5 bases and J by 4 bases, with 22 bases of the junction left unmatched. The CDR3 totals 19 residues. The CDR3 sequence: CASSRPRNGTEVGLYGYTF. For the CDR3, the DNA is TGTGCCAGCAGCCGCCCACGCAACGGGACAGAGGTTGGTCTCTATGGCTACACCTTC.

This clone was counted a single time. The J gene is TRBJ2-5, the V gene TRBV4-1; 8 nucleotides match TRBD1. The CDR3 runs 16 residues. The germline V gene has CDR1 MGHRA and CDR2 YSYEKL. V lost 4 bases and J lost 3; bases outside the gene matches: 10. In DNA form, the CDR3 reads TGCGCCAGCAGCCCGAGCTTTTTGGACAGGGAAGAGACCCAGTACTTC. Translation gives CASSPSFLDREETQYF.

This chain connects TRBV5-1 to TRBJ2-7; TRBD2 matches 7 bases. With 4 bases clipped from V and 2 bases from J, the junction kept 12 bases outside the gene matches. Germline CDR1 and CDR2: SGHRS and YFSETQ. The CDR3 sequence is 16 residues long. CDR3 region: CASSRNTGTTTYEQYF. CDR3 DNA sequence: TGCGCCAGCAGCCGCAACACCGGGACTACCACCTACGAGCAGTACTTC.

The chain recombines TRBV10-3 with TRBJ2-3; 13 bases line up with TRBD2. CDR1 ENHRY and CDR2 SYGVKD come from the germline V gene. The CDR3 is 16 residues long. V shed 3 bases, J shed 7 bases, and the junction held 7 bases outside the gene matches. The CDR3 sequence: CAISDYRTSGSYTQYF. In DNA form, the CDR3 reads TGTGCCATCAGTGACTACAGGACTAGCGGGAGCTATACGCAGTATTTT.

This clone was seen at least ten times. V gene TRBV5-4 combines with J gene TRBJ1-4; D possibly corresponds to TRBD1 (6 bases). The CDR3 has 16 amino acids. The V gene's germline CDR1 is SGHNT and CDR2 YYREEE (reference sequence). V shed 4 bases and J shed 7 bases, with 20 bases lying between them. The CDR3 nucleotides are TGTGCCAGCAGCCCAGGGGCAAGGGGAAGTAGTGAAAAACTGTTTTTT. This encodes CASSPGARGSSEKLFF. The whole variable domain, filled in from reference TRBV5-4 and TRBJ1-4, reads ETGVTQSPTHLIKTRGQQVTLRCSSQSGHNTVSWYQQALGQGPQFIFQYYREEENGRGNFPPRFSGLQFPNYSSELNVNALELDDSALYLCASSPGARGSSEKLFFGSGTQLSVL.

This clone was counted a single time. This chain links TRBV9 with TRBJ1-6; 8 bases agree with TRBD1. Germline lookup yields CDR1 SGDLS and CDR2 YYNGEE. V dropped 0 bases and J dropped 14; count of bases not matched to a gene: 10. The CDR3 runs 15 residues. For the CDR3, the DNA is TGTGCCAGCAGCGTAGAGGGACAGGCAACAGAGGCCCTCCACTTT. This sequence encodes CASSVEGQATEALHF. Full variable domain (outside the CDR3, taken from reference TRBV9 and TRBJ1-6): DSGVTQTPKHLITATGQRVTLRCSPRSGDLSVYWYQQSLDQGLQFLIQYYNGEERAKGNILERFSAQQFPDLHSELNLSSLELGDSALYFCASSVEGQATEALHFGNGTRLTVT.

On this clone itself: The sample holds other DNA sequences that translate to the same CDR3. J is TRBJ1-1 and V is TRBV6-5; 7 nucleotides align to TRBD1. Trimming cost V 5 bases and J 1 base; bases outside gene matches: 1. The CDR3 extends over 13 amino acids. CDR1 is MNHEY, CDR2 SVGAGI, per germline. The CDR3 nucleotides read TGTGCCAGCAGTAGACAGGGGAACACTGAAGCTTTCTTT. Its protein product is CASSRQGNTEAFF.

V is TRBV18 and J is TRBJ2-2; TRBD2 matches at 8 bases. Germline assignment: CDR1 KGHSH and CDR2 LQKENI. V dropped 5 bases and J dropped 5; count of bases not matched to a gene: 13. The CDR3 runs 17 residues. CDR3 nucleotide sequence: TGTGCCAGCTCAGTGTCTAGCGGGTCCTCGAGGACCGGGGAGCTGTTTTTT. Amino acid sequence: CASSVSSGSSRTGELFF.

The chain couples TRBV5-1 to TRBJ2-7; perhaps TRBD2 as D (5 bases). V was shortened by 4 bases and J by 2 bases, with 7 bases between the two germline ends. The germline V gene encodes CDR1 SGHRS and CDR2 YFSETQ. The CDR3 spans 12 residues. DNA of the CDR3: TGCGCCAGCAGCCGAGGGCCCTACGAGCAGTACTTC. This gives the protein CASSRGPYEQYF.

The chain recombines TRBV28 with TRBJ2-2, with TRBD1 matching over 8 bases. The length of the CDR3 is 15 residues. The trim removed 8 bases at V and 3 bases at J, leaving 8 bases unmatched. Germline V gene sequence: CDR1 MDHEN, CDR2 SYDVKM. The chain's CDR3 is CASSVPDRDTGELFF. For the CDR3, the DNA is TGTGCCAGCTCTGTTCCGGACAGGGACACCGGGGAGCTGTTTTTT. The full variable domain, in which reference TRBV28 and TRBJ2-2 provide the parts outside the CDR3, is DVKVTQSSRYLVKRTGEKVFLECVQDMDHENMFWYRQDPGLGLRLIYFSYDVKMKEKGDIPEGYSVSREKKERFSLILESASTNQTSMYLCASSVPDRDTGELFFGEGSRLTVL.

The gene calls are TRBV6-5 and TRBJ1-5, with 10 bases aligning to TRBD1. The V and J ends lost 7 bases and 6 bases, in that order; junction bases with no gene match: 9. The CDR3 runs to 15 residues. Germline V gene lookup returns CDR1 MNHEY and CDR2 SVGAGI. Here the CDR3 DNA reads TGTGCCAGCAACCCGACAGGGGGCGGCAGTCAGCCCCAGCATTTT. Its protein is CASNPTGGGSQPQHF.

This clone was counted only a few times. This chain joins TRBV18 and TRBJ1-2; D might be TRBD1 (6 bases). Germline V gives CDR1 KGHSH, CDR2 LQKENI. V was pared by 2 bases and J by 2 bases, with 12 bases between. The CDR3 covers 15 residues. This chain's CDR3 is CASSPGADRNYGYTF. Here the CDR3 DNA reads TGTGCCAGCTCACCAGGAGCGGACAGAAACTATGGCTACACCTTC.

The rearrangement uses TRBV28 and TRBJ2-1; 13 positions match TRBD2. This CDR3 spans 19 amino acids. V gave up 4 bases and J gave up 2 bases; unmatched junction bases: 11. Germline CDR1 is MDHEN and CDR2 is SYDVKM. The CDR3 loop is CASSSQGLTSGRTYNEQFF. In DNA, the CDR3 is TGTGCCAGCAGTTCACAGGGACTGACTAGCGGGAGGACCTACAATGAGCAGTTCTTC.

The J gene is TRBJ1-1, the V gene TRBV19; TRBD1 matches 10 bases. CDR1 and CDR2 (germline): LNHDA, SQIVND (reference sequence). V was pared by 6 bases and J by 10 bases, with 14 bases of the junction left unmatched. CDR3 length equals 15 residues. CDR3 bases: TGTGCCAGTAGGCCCGGGACAGGGGCGTCGGGTAGAGCTTTCTTT. This gives the protein CASRPGTGASGRAFF.

The table lists this clone with a count of one. The V and J genes are TRBV7-8 and TRBJ1-2; TRBD1 matches 7 bases. V shed 6 bases and J 2 bases; nucleotides not matched to a gene: 9. The CDR3 contains 15 residues. The germline V gene has CDR1 SGHVS and CDR2 FQNEAQ. The chain's CDR3 is CASSTTGLSNYGYTF. The CDR3 DNA sequence: TGTGCCAGCAGTACGACAGGGCTAAGCAACTATGGCTACACCTTC.

V is TRBV6-5 and J is TRBJ2-5; 7 bases fit TRBD2. The trim removed 6 bases at V and 10 bases at J, leaving 11 bases unmatched. The germline V gene has CDR1 MNHEY and CDR2 SVGAGI. CDR3 length equals 13 residues. CDR3 in DNA: TGTGCCAGCAGGACTAGCATCCCCCCGCGCCAGTACTTC. This encodes CASRTSIPPRQYF.

This rearrangement joins TRBV5-1 to TRBJ1-4, with D perhaps matching TRBD1 (6 bases). V was shortened by 4 bases and J by 8 bases, with 21 bases between the two germline ends. Germline CDR1 SGHRS, CDR2 YFSETQ. The CDR3 extends over 16 amino acids. The DNA of the CDR3 is TGCGCCAGCAGCGGGCCGGGACTAGCGGGGGCCGAAAAACTGTTTTTT. The encoded protein is CASSGPGLAGAEKLFF.

This chain uses TRBV14 with TRBJ1-2; 8 bases align to TRBD1. The germline V gene encodes CDR1 SGHDN and CDR2 FVKESK. There are 14 residues in the CDR3. With 1 base clipped from V and 7 bases from J, the junction kept 5 bases outside the gene matches. CDR3 in DNA: TGTGCCAGCAGCCAAGGCGTCAGGGGGCTTGGCTACACCTTC. This gives the protein CASSQGVRGLGYTF.

The chain is built from TRBV6-5 and TRBJ2-1; 9 nucleotides align to TRBD1. J gave up 9 bases and V 6 bases, and 12 bases lay outside the gene matches. Germline V gene data show CDR1 as MNHEY and CDR2 as SVGAGI. The CDR3 consists of 15 residues. This chain's CDR3 is CASRVQQGATVEQFF. The CDR3 DNA is TGTGCCAGCAGGGTCCAACAGGGGGCTACTGTTGAGCAGTTCTTC.

V and J are TRBV19 and TRBJ2-7; possibly TRBD2 for D (7 bases). The CDR3 runs 15 residues. V lost 3 bases and J 6 bases, leaving 18 bases between the germline ends. Germline V lookup: CDR1 LNHDA, CDR2 SQIVND (reference sequence). CDR3 loop: CASSIAPGGGREQYF. The CDR3 DNA is TGTGCCAGTAGTATCGCCCCGGGCGGGGGCCGCGAGCAGTACTTC. The variable domain in full, completed from reference TRBV19 and TRBJ2-7, reads DGGITQSPKYLFRKEGQNVTLSCEQNLNHDAMYWYRQDPGQGLRLIYYSQIVNDFQKGDIAEGYSVSREKKESFPLTVTSAQKNPTAFYLCASSIAPGGGREQYFGPGTRLTVT.

This chain connects TRBV19 to TRBJ1-1; D not certain. The V and J ends lost 3 bases and 5 bases respectively, with 16 bases between them. Germline V lookup: CDR1 LNHDA, CDR2 SQIVND (reference sequence). The CDR3 runs to 15 residues. For the CDR3, the DNA is TGTGCCAGTAGTATGGGGAGGTGGGGTGGTACTGAAGCTTTCTTT. Protein sequence: CASSMGRWGGTEAFF.

The genes are TRBV25-1 and TRBJ1-6; D is possibly TRBD1 (5 bases). V shed 1 base and J shed 10 bases, with 5 bases lying between them. From germline, CDR1 is MGHDK and CDR2 SYGVNS. This CDR3 is built from 12 residues. CDR3 DNA sequence: TGTGCCAGCAGTGAATGGGGCTCACCCCTCCACTTT. It yields the protein CASSEWGSPLHF.

The chain uses TRBV19 and TRBJ1-1; unclear D gene. This CDR3 spans 14 amino acids. Germline CDR1 LNHDA, CDR2 SQIVND (reference sequence). Trimming took 5 bases from V and 0 from J, leaving 10 bases between them. The CDR3 spells CASSVRFVNTEAFF. CDR3 DNA sequence: TGTGCCAGTAGTGTCCGTTTTGTGAACACTGAAGCTTTCTTT.

The rearrangement uses TRBV6-2 or TRBV6-3 and TRBJ2-2; D perhaps matches TRBD1 (6 bases). CDR1 is MNHEY, CDR2 SVGEGT, per germline. Trimming removed 4 bases at V and 1 base at J, with 10 bases between. This CDR3 is 15 amino acids long. The CDR3 DNA sequence: TGTGCCAGCAGTTTCACGGGACAGAACACCGGGGAGCTGTTTTTT. Amino acids: CASSFTGQNTGELFF.

This sequence joins TRBV10-3 and TRBJ2-5, with D possibly being TRBD1 (6 bases). Trimming took off 0 bases at V and 6 bases at J, with 14 bases between the two ends. Germline CDR1 reads ENHRY; CDR2 reads SYGVKD. This CDR3 spans 15 amino acids. Written as DNA, the CDR3 is TGTGCCATCAGTGAGTCGAGTAACAGGGAAAAGACCCAGTACTTC. Protein: CAISESSNREKTQYF.